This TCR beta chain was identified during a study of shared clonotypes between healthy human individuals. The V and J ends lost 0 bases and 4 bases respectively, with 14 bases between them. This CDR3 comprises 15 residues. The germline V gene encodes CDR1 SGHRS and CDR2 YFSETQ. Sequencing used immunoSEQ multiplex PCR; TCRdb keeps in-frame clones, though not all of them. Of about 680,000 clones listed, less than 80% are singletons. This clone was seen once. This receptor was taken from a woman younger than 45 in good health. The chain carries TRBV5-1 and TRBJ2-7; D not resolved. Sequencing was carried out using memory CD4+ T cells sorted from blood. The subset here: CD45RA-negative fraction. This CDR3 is CASSLAPTVGYEQYF. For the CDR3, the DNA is TGCGCCAGCAGCTTGGCCCCCACTGTAGGGTACGAGCAGTACTTC.